The 9 T cell receptor beta chains reported below all come from one sample, sequenced in a study of PD-L1 blockade in urothelial cancer. Assay: immunoSEQ multiplex PCR; the TCRdb copy retains only in-frame clones and omits some. The sample includes about 110,000 clones, approximately 90% of them seen just once. The time point: peripheral blood 6 weeks after treatment start. The sample in question was PBMCs, obtained around atezolizumab (anti-PD-L1) treatment. These receptors all stem from a man aged 60-69 years with urothelial cancer.

V usage is TRBV5-1 and J usage is TRBJ2-7; the match to TRBD1 covers 8 bases. The trim removed 5 bases at V and 5 bases at J, leaving 12 bases unmatched. Germline V lookup: CDR1 SGHRS, CDR2 YFSETQ. The CDR3 has 15 amino acids. The CDR3 protein is CASRILETGEHEQYF. Written as DNA, the CDR3 is TGCGCCAGCAGGATCCTTGAGACAGGGGAACACGAGCAGTACTTC.

This clone appeared once. In nucleotides, the CDR3 is TGCAGCGTTGGGGCAGCCTCTAGCGGGATTCGAGGGACCCAGTACTTC. Encoded protein: CSVGAASSGIRGTQYF. The chain is built from TRBV29-1 and TRBJ2-5, with 9 positions matching TRBD2. Trimming took 4 bases from V and 7 from J; bases not matched to a gene: 16. CDR3 length: 16 amino acids. Germline V gene sequence: CDR1 SQVTM, CDR2 ANQGSEA.

The chain is built from TRBV5-1 and TRBJ2-3, with 9 nucleotides matching TRBD1. The length of the CDR3 is 16 residues. Germline V gene sequence: CDR1 SGHRS, CDR2 YFSETQ. Trimming cost V 3 bases and J 4 bases; bases outside gene matches: 9. The CDR3 DNA is TGCGCCAGCAGCTGGTACAGGGGGCGCGCCGCAGATACGCAGTATTTT. The encoded protein is CASSWYRGRAADTQYF.

The chain employs TRBV11-1 and TRBJ2-1, with 14 bases that match TRBD2. Germline loops: CDR1 SGHAT, CDR2 FQDESV (reference sequence). The CDR3 runs to 15 residues. V trimming: 4 bases; J trimming: 6 bases; junction bases outside the gene matches: 2. CDR3 protein: CASSSGTSGSNEQFF. The CDR3 DNA is TGTGCCAGCAGCTCCGGGACTAGCGGGAGCAATGAGCAGTTCTTC.

The J gene is TRBJ1-2, the V gene TRBV19, with TRBD1 as a possible D gene (5 bases). This CDR3 comprises 13 residues. Germline V gives CDR1 LNHDA, CDR2 SQIVND (reference sequence). Trimming removed 7 bases at V and 4 bases at J, with 13 bases between. CDR3 sequence (DNA): TGTGCCAGTACCCCGGGGGGGAGCTATGGCTACACCTTC. Its translation is CASTPGGSYGYTF. Supplemented by reference TRBV19 and TRBJ1-2, the full variable domain reads DGGITQSPKYLFRKEGQNVTLSCEQNLNHDAMYWYRQDPGQGLRLIYYSQIVNDFQKGDIAEGYSVSREKKESFPLTVTSAQKNPTAFYLCASTPGGSYGYTFGSGTRLTVV.

This clone turned up a few times. The chain has TRBV2 and TRBJ2-7; 8 bases line up with TRBD2. This CDR3 comprises 14 residues. With 4 bases clipped from V and 9 bases from J, the junction kept 11 bases outside the gene matches. Looked up from germline, CDR1 is SNHLY and CDR2 is FYNNEI. CDR3 coding DNA: TGTGCCAGCAGTGCCCGGGGGGGTCGTCTCGGGCAGTACTTC. Translation gives CASSARGGRLGQYF. The complete variable domain, with remaining parts taken from reference TRBV2 and TRBJ2-7, reads EPEVTQTPSHQVTQMGQEVILRCVPISNHLYFYWYRQILGQKVEFLVSFYNNEISEKSEIFDDQFSVERPDGSNFTLKIRSTKLEDSAMYFCASSARGGRLGQYFGPGTRLTVT.

The chain carries TRBV6-1 and TRBJ2-5; no clear D. The germline V and J ends were trimmed by 2 bases and 4 bases, with 20 bases remaining between them. This CDR3 spans 17 amino acids. In germline, CDR1 is MNHNS, CDR2 SASEGT. CDR3 in DNA: TGTGCCAGCAGTGAAATTTTGGAGTCTTCTGACGGAGAGACCCAGTACTTC. Translating it yields CASSEILESSDGETQYF.

The chain is built from TRBV7-9 and TRBJ2-4, with 13 bases matching TRBD2. V dropped 8 bases and J dropped 3; count of bases not matched to a gene: 16. CDR1 is SEHNR, CDR2 FQNEAQ, per germline (reference sequence). The CDR3 runs 19 residues. The DNA of the CDR3 is TGTGCCAGCGAAGGACTAGCGGGAGAGGGGGGGATGGGCAAAAACATTCAGTACTTC. Translated, it gives CASEGLAGEGGMGKNIQYF.

The gene calls are TRBV7-2 and TRBJ1-2, with D hard to call. V gave up 1 base and J gave up 3 bases, with 9 bases separating them. Per the germline V gene, CDR1 is SGHTA and CDR2 is FQGNSA. CDR3 length: 14 residues. CDR3 in amino acids: CASSLDGDHYGYTF. Written as DNA, the CDR3 is TGTGCCAGCAGCTTAGACGGTGATCACTATGGCTACACCTTC.